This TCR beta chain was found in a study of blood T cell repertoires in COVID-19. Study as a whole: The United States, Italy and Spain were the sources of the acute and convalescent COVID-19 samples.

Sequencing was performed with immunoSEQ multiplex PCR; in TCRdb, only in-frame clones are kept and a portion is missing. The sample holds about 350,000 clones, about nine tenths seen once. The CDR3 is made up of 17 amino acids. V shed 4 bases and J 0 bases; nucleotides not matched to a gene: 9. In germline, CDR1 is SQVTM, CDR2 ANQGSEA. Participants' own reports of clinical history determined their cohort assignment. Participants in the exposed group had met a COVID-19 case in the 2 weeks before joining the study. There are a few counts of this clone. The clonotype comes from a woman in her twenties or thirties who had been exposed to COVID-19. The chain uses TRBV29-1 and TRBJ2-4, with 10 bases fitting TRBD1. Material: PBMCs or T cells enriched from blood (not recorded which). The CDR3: CSVAHGTGELAKNIQYF. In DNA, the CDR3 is TGCAGCGTTGCTCACGGGACAGGGGAGCTAGCCAAAAACATTCAGTACTTC. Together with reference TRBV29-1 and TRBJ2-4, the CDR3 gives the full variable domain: SAVISQKPSRDICQRGTSLTIQCQVDSQVTMMFWYRQQPGQSLTLIATANQGSEATYESGFVIDKFPISRPNLTFSTLTVSNMSPEDSSIYLCSVAHGTGELAKNIQYFGAGTRLSVL.